The 28 T cell receptor beta chains reported below all come from one sample, sequenced in a study of T cells after posttransplantation cyclophosphamide. A marrow graft followed busulfan-fludarabine conditioning, with cyclophosphamide on days +3 and +4. Repertoires were generated with immunoSEQ multiplex PCR, while TCRdb's copy carries only in-frame clones and drops some. Counted here are about 22,000 clones, about nine tenths occurring once; the ten biggest clones make up about 12%. Material: PBMCs, obtained after allogeneic stem cell transplant with posttransplant cyclophosphamide. Receptors were obtained from a female patient between 25 and 45 years old who received an allogeneic stem cell transplant from an unrelated donor, was CMV-positive, and had no GVHD. Some T cells could come from the graft donor.

V and J are TRBV29-1 and TRBJ2-1, with TRBD2 matching over 13 bases. CDR1 and CDR2 (germline): SQVTM, ANQGSEA. V lost 4 bases, J lost 0 bases, and 0 bases stayed unmatched. The CDR3 sequence is 15 residues long. The CDR3 sequence is CSVGTSGSSYNEQFF. The CDR3 coding sequence is TGCAGCGTTGGGACTAGCGGGAGCTCCTACAATGAGCAGTTCTTC.

The CDR3 loop reads CASSLGSGVLYEQYF. In DNA form, the CDR3 reads TGCGCCAGCAGCTTGGGCAGCGGGGTGCTCTACGAGCAGTACTTC. This rearrangement joins TRBV5-1 to TRBJ2-7; 7 bases map to TRBD2. CDR3 length equals 15 residues. The junction had 6 bases not matched to a gene; V was cut back by 0 bases and J by 3 bases. Germline V gives CDR1 SGHRS, CDR2 YFSETQ. The complete variable domain, with remaining parts taken from reference TRBV5-1 and TRBJ2-7, reads KAGVTQTPRYLIKTRGQQVTLSCSPISGHRSVSWYQQTPGQGLQFLFEYFSETQRNKGNFPGRFSGRQFSNSRSEMNVSTLELGDSALYLCASSLGSGVLYEQYFGPGTRLTVT.

The chain has TRBV28 and TRBJ1-5; 10 nucleotides agree with TRBD1. The V gene end was trimmed by 2 bases and the J gene end by 7 bases; junction bases not matched to a gene: 2. The CDR3 is 14 amino acids. Germline V gene data show CDR1 as MDHEN and CDR2 as SYDVKM. The CDR3 protein is CASSLRDRGQPQHF. The CDR3 region has the DNA TGTGCCAGCAGTTTACGGGACAGGGGACAGCCCCAGCATTTT.

This chain uses TRBV7-8 with TRBJ2-1, with D tentatively TRBD2 (6 bases). This CDR3 comprises 15 residues. V gave up 4 bases and J gave up 5 bases, with 15 bases separating them. In germline, CDR1 is SGHVS, CDR2 FQNEAQ. The CDR3 here is CASSSTGDEHNEQFF. In DNA, the CDR3 is TGTGCCAGCAGCTCAACGGGGGACGAACACAATGAGCAGTTCTTC. Variable domain in full (rest from reference TRBV7-8 and TRBJ2-1): GAGVSQSPRYKVAKRGQDVALRCDPISGHVSLFWYQQALGQGPEFLTYFQNEAQLDKSGLPSDRFFAERPEGSVSTLKIQRTQQEDSAVYLCASSSTGDEHNEQFFGPGTRLTVL.

The chain recombines TRBV27 with TRBJ2-2; 9 bases are a match to TRBD1. The junction had 7 bases not matched to a gene; V was cut back by 3 bases and J by 5 bases. There are 16 residues in the CDR3. CDR1 and CDR2 from the germline V gene are MNHEY and SMNVEV (reference sequence). The CDR3, as DNA: TGTGCCAGCAGTTTCCGAGCTGGGACAGGGACCGGGGAGCTGTTTTTT. Its translation: CASSFRAGTGTGELFF.

The rearrangement uses TRBV19 and TRBJ1-2; D is unresolved. The germline gives CDR1 LNHDA, CDR2 SQIVND (reference sequence). V was cut by 6 bases and J by 8 bases, with 10 bases left in between. The length of the CDR3 is 11 residues. The DNA of the CDR3 is TGTGCCAGTAGGCACAAGACAGGCTACACCTTC. This translates into CASRHKTGYTF.

This clone was picked up a small number of times. This chain links TRBV6-5 with TRBJ1-1, with D maybe TRBD1 (5 bases). CDR1 and CDR2 (germline): MNHEY, SVGAGI. The CDR3 spans 14 residues. V lost 6 bases to trimming and J lost 4 bases, with 15 bases between them. CDR3 sequence: CASSPAGGGTEAFF. CDR3 sequence (DNA): TGTGCCAGCAGCCCCGCTGGGGGAGGCACTGAAGCTTTCTTT.

This chain uses TRBV4-2 with TRBJ1-3; TRBD1 is a possible D gene (5 bases). Germline V gene sequence: CDR1 LGHNA, CDR2 YNFKEQ. This CDR3 region has 16 residues. V lost 0 bases, J lost 0 bases, and 9 bases lay in between. The CDR3 reads CASSQEPRGSGNTIYF. The CDR3 region has the DNA TGTGCCAGCAGCCAAGAGCCAAGGGGCTCTGGAAACACCATATATTTT.

As for this clone: Sequence at one end of the junction differs from germline and may be a read error. The V gene is TRBV6-1, the J gene TRBJ1-5; no definite D call. The CDR3 length is 16 residues. The germline V gene encodes CDR1 MNHNS and CDR2 SASEGT. The CDR3 DNA sequence: TGTGCCAGCAGTGAAGCCGGATTTTATAGCAATCAGCCCCAACATTTT. Translation: CASSEAGFYSNQPQHF.

The count of this clone is one. The chain employs TRBV4-3 and TRBJ2-2; 7 nucleotides line up with TRBD1. The CDR3 has 14 amino acids. The germline V gene encodes CDR1 LGHNA and CDR2 YSLEER. V dropped 4 bases and J dropped 10; count of bases not matched to a gene: 9. CDR3 loop: CASSREQGFAELFF. The CDR3 DNA reads TGCGCCAGCAGCCGCGAACAGGGGTTCGCGGAGCTGTTTTTT.

CDR3: CASRARTGAYNEQFF. The CDR3 DNA reads TGTGCCAGCAGGGCGCGGACAGGAGCCTACAATGAGCAGTTCTTC. This chain connects TRBV7-9 to TRBJ2-1; 7 nucleotides align to TRBD1. The length of the CDR3 is 15 residues. Looked up from germline, CDR1 is SEHNR and CDR2 is FQNEAQ (reference sequence). The V and J ends lost 6 bases and 2 bases, in that order; junction bases with no gene match: 7.

This sequence joins TRBV12-5 and TRBJ2-4; possibly TRBD2 for D (6 bases). V was shortened by 4 bases and J by 9 bases, with 19 bases between the two germline ends. Looked up from germline, CDR1 is LGHNT and CDR2 is FRNRAP. CDR3 size: 15 residues. CDR3 residues: CASGSGTGSLGIQYF. The CDR3 nucleotides read TGTGCTAGTGGTTCTGGGACTGGGAGTTTAGGCATTCAGTACTTC.

This clone appeared a few times. Germline is not matched at one junction end, which may reflect a read error. CDR3 nucleotide sequence: TGTGCCAGCAATGAACAGGGTCCGAGCACTGAAGCTTTCTTT. This sequence encodes CASNEQGPSTEAFF. The chain links TRBV2 to TRBJ1-1; tentative D call: TRBD1 (6 bases). CDR3 length: 14 amino acids. Per the germline V gene, CDR1 is SNHLY and CDR2 is FYNNEI.

This clone appeared a few times. The chain links TRBV5-6 to TRBJ2-1, with 8 bases aligning to TRBD2. The length of the CDR3 is 15 residues. V lost 0 bases and J lost 7; bases outside the gene matches: 6. Germline assignment: CDR1 SGHDT and CDR2 YYEEEE. The CDR3 region has the DNA TGTGCCAGCAGCTTGGCCGGGGGGGCGGGTAATGAGCAGTTCTTC. Amino acids: CASSLAGGAGNEQFF. The full variable domain, completed using reference TRBV5-6 and TRBJ2-1, is DAGVTQSPTHLIKTRGQQVTLRCSPKSGHDTVSWYQQALGQGPQFIFQYYEEEERQRGNFPDRFSGHQFPNYSSELNVNALLLGDSALYLCASSLAGGAGNEQFFGPGTRLTVL.

The V call is TRBV11-2, the J call TRBJ2-3, with TRBD1 identical over 7 bases. The germline gives CDR1 SGHAT, CDR2 FQNNGV. With V trimmed by 6 bases and J by 1 base, 4 bases remained unmatched. CDR3 length: 14 residues. The CDR3 loop reads CASSSGTGTDTQYF. The CDR3 coding sequence is TGTGCCAGCAGTTCCGGGACAGGCACAGATACGCAGTATTTT.

The genes are TRBV29-1 and TRBJ1-1; D is unclear. V was cut by 1 base and J by 4 bases, with 4 bases left in between. The CDR3 length is 11 residues. CDR1 is SQVTM and CDR2 is ANQGSEA in the germline V gene. The CDR3 spells CSVEGGTEAFF. CDR3 nucleotides: TGCAGCGTTGAAGGAGGCACTGAAGCTTTCTTT.

This sequence joins TRBV7-9 and TRBJ2-7; D uncertain. CDR3 size: 12 residues. V dropped 3 bases and J dropped 2 bases, with 5 bases sitting between them. Germline CDR1 and CDR2: SEHNR and FQNEAQ (reference sequence). The CDR3 sequence is CASSFGTYEQYF. The CDR3 DNA reads as TGTGCCAGCAGCTTTGGCACCTACGAGCAGTACTTC.

The gene calls are TRBV7-2 and TRBJ2-7; 8 bases map to TRBD1. The length of the CDR3 is 18 residues. J was trimmed by 1 base and V by 1 base; bases with no gene match: 12. The V gene's germline CDR1 is SGHTA and CDR2 FQGNSA. The CDR3 is CASSLVLLFGTGSYEQYF. The CDR3 nucleotides read TGTGCCAGCAGCTTAGTGTTGTTGTTCGGGACAGGTTCCTACGAGCAGTACTTC.

This chain connects TRBV27 to TRBJ2-3; D call uncertain. From germline, CDR1 is MNHEY and CDR2 SMNVEV (reference sequence). The CDR3 runs 16 residues. The V end was cut by 7 bases, the J end by 0 bases, with 17 bases between. CDR3: CASKRVSQSSTDTQYF. Here the CDR3 DNA reads TGTGCCAGCAAACGGGTCAGTCAGAGCAGCACAGATACGCAGTATTTT.

This clone appeared once. The chain links TRBV12-5 to TRBJ2-7; 8 bases map to TRBD2. The CDR3 totals 17 residues. Germline V gene data show CDR1 as LGHNT and CDR2 as FRNRAP. Trimming at V came to 3 bases and at J to 6 bases, leaving 16 bases not matched to a gene. This CDR3 reads CASGFGGLTGLAFEQYF. DNA for the CDR3: TGTGCTAGTGGTTTTGGCGGGTTGACAGGACTAGCTTTCGAGCAGTACTTC.

The J gene is TRBJ1-5, the V gene TRBV28; 9 bases are shared with TRBD1. Germline CDR1 and CDR2: MDHEN and SYDVKM. This CDR3 is built from 15 residues. The V segment lost 5 bases and the J segment 4 bases; nucleotides outside the gene matches: 6. CDR3 DNA sequence: TGTGCCAGCAGTCTCCTACAGGGGGCAAATCAGCCCCAGCATTTT. It translates to CASSLLQGANQPQHF.

This clone came up a few times. V gene TRBV2 combines with J gene TRBJ2-4; D perhaps matches TRBD2 (6 bases). The CDR3 contains 15 residues. V shed 11 bases and J shed 2 bases, with 19 bases lying between them. Germline V gene data show CDR1 as SNHLY and CDR2 as FYNNEI. CDR3 bases: TGTGCCCCGAGCGGGCTAAAGGTCCCCAAAAACATTCAGTACTTC. This codes for CAPSGLKVPKNIQYF.

CDR3 sequence: CASRGAIDTQYF. The CDR3 coding sequence is TGTGCCAGCAGGGGGGCAATAGATACGCAGTATTTT. This chain joins TRBV28 and TRBJ2-3; a weak D match, TRBD1 (6 bases). V dropped 6 bases and J dropped 5 bases, with 9 bases sitting between them. The germline V gene has CDR1 MDHEN and CDR2 SYDVKM. The CDR3 spans 12 residues.

J is TRBJ2-7 and V is TRBV13, with a tentative D call TRBD1 (8 bases). Germline assignment: CDR1 PRHDT and CDR2 FYEKMQ (reference sequence). This CDR3 is built from 14 residues. Trimming took 3 bases from V and 3 from J, leaving 12 bases between them. As DNA, the CDR3 is TGTGCCAGCAGCTTCACAGGGGGGGACTACGAGCAGTACTTC. This gives the protein CASSFTGGDYEQYF. The full variable domain, with the rest looked up from reference TRBV13 and TRBJ2-7, is AAGVIQSPRHLIKEKRETATLKCYPIPRHDTVYWYQQGPGQDPQFLISFYEKMQSDKGSIPDRFSAQQFSDYHSELNMSSLELGDSALYFCASSFTGGDYEQYFGPGTRLTVT.

This clone came up a few times. The rearrangement uses TRBV5-6 and TRBJ2-7; the D gene is possibly TRBD1 (5 bases). Germline values: CDR1 SGHDT, CDR2 YYEEEE. The CDR3 totals 12 residues. V lost 4 bases to trimming and J lost 5 bases, with 10 bases between them. Written as DNA, the CDR3 is TGTGCCAGCAGCGGGGCAGAGCACGAGCAGTACTTC. Translated, it gives CASSGAEHEQYF.

The chain joins TRBV5-1 to TRBJ2-7; possible D gene TRBD2, 7 bases. Germline V gives CDR1 SGHRS, CDR2 YFSETQ. This CDR3 comprises 18 residues. V was cut by 6 bases and J by 1 base, with 26 bases left in between. The CDR3 spells CASKDYDKGGGKSYEQYF. The CDR3 DNA is TGCGCCAGCAAGGACTATGACAAGGGGGGAGGGAAGTCCTACGAGCAGTACTTC.

The rearrangement links TRBV9 to TRBJ2-7, with 7 bases fitting TRBD1. The germline V gene encodes CDR1 SGDLS and CDR2 YYNGEE. This CDR3 comprises 15 residues. With 0 bases clipped from V and 2 bases from J, the junction kept 5 bases outside the gene matches. In DNA form, the CDR3 reads TGTGCCAGCAGCGTAGGGGACAGTTCAGCCTACGAGCAGTACTTC. Its translation is CASSVGDSSAYEQYF.

The chain joins TRBV7-2 to TRBJ2-7, with D unresolved. Germline CDR1 and CDR2: SGHTA and FQGNSA. The CDR3 consists of 12 residues. The V and J ends lost 1 base and 6 bases respectively, with 7 bases between them. CDR3 in DNA: TGTGCCAGCAGCTTAGACTCTGGCGAGCAGTACTTC. Its translation: CASSLDSGEQYF.